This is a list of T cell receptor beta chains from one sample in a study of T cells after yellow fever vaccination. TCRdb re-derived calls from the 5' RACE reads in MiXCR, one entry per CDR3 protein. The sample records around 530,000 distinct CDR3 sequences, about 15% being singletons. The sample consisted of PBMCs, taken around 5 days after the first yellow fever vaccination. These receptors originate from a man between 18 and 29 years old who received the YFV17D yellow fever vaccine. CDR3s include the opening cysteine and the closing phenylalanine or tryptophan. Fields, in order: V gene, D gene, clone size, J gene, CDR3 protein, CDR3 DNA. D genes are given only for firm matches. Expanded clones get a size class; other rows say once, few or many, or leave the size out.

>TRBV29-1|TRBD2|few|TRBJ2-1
CSVVSGGLYNEQFF
TGCAGCGTTGTATCGGGGGGGCTATACAATGAGCAGTTCTTC
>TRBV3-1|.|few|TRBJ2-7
CASSQDYGHNYEQYF
TGTGCCAGCAGCCAAGATTACGGCCACAACTACGAGCAGTACTTC
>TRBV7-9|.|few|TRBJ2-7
CASSFDSSSYEQYF
TGTGCCAGCAGTTTCGACAGTAGCTCCTACGAGCAGTACTTC
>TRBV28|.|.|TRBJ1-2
CASREEAGGYTF
TGTGCCAGCAGGGAAGAGGCTGGAGGCTACACCTTC
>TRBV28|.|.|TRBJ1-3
CASSLAVRSGNTIYF
TGTGCCAGCAGTTTGGCGGTCCGCTCTGGAAACACCATATATTTT
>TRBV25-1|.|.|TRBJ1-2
CASSEQARWARPLSSSYGYTF
TGTGCCAGCAGTGAACAGGCGCGCTGGGCAAGACCCTTGTCGTCCTCCTATGGCTACACCTTC
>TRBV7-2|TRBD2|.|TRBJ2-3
CASSLNGGGVPDTQYF
TGTGCCAGCAGCTTAAACGGCGGGGGGGTCCCAGATACGCAGTATTTT
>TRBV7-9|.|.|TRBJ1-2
CAYPGGGGYTF
TGTGCCTACCCCGGGGGCGGTGGCTACACCTTC
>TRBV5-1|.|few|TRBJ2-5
CASTQGAGAQETQYF
TGCGCCAGCACTCAAGGGGCAGGAGCACAAGAGACCCAGTACTTC
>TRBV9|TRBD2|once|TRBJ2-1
CASSVPPLAGYNEQFF
TGTGCCAGCAGCGTCCCCCCACTAGCGGGGTACAATGAGCAGTTCTTC
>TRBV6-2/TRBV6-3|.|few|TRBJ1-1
CATSYPRFSVLEAFF
TGTGCGACCAGTTATCCCAGGTTTTCAGTGCTAGAAGCTTTCTTT
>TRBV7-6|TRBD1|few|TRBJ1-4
CASSLAPPGTGGFSNEKLFF
TGTGCCAGCAGCTTAGCGCCTCCCGGGACAGGGGGCTTTTCTAATGAAAAACTGTTTTTT
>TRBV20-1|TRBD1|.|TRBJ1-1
CSARQGVAEAFF
TGCAGTGCTCGACAGGGAGTGGCTGAAGCTTTCTTT
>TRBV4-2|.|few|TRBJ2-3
CASSQESLAAGQYF
TGTGCCAGCAGCCAAGAGTCCCTAGCCGCGGGGCAGTATTTT
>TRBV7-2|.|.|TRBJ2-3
CASSLADPWYF
TGTGCCAGCAGCTTAGCGGACCCCTGGTATTTT
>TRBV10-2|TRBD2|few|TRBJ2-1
CASGLAENEQFF
TGCGCCAGCGGACTAGCGGAAAATGAGCAGTTCTTC
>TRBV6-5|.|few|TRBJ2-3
CASSYSHRSSSTDTQYF
TGTGCCAGCAGTTACTCCCACAGGTCCTCTAGCACAGATACGCAGTATTTT
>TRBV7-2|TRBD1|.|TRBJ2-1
CASSTQGAHGSEQFF
TGTGCCAGCAGCACCCAGGGGGCGCATGGAAGTGAGCAGTTCTTC
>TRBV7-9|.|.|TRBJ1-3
CASSFVVTGNTIYF
TGTGCCAGCAGCTTCGTGGTGACCGGAAACACCATATATTTT
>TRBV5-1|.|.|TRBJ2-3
CTSSLVDTQYF
TGCACCAGCAGCTTGGTGGATACGCAGTATTTT
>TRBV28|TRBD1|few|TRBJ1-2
CASGQGDVLGYGYTF
TGTGCCAGCGGACAGGGGGATGTATTAGGCTATGGCTACACCTTC
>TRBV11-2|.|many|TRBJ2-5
CASSPPAGGQETQYF
TGTGCCAGCAGCCCCCCCGCCGGGGGCCAAGAGACCCAGTACTTC
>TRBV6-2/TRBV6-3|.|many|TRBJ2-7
CASRRYPYEQYF
TGTGCCAGCAGGCGGTACCCCTACGAGCAGTACTTC
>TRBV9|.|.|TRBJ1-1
CASSVRDLGTEAFF
TGTGCCAGCAGCGTAAGGGACTTGGGGACTGAAGCTTTCTTT
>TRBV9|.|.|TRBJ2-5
CASSVVGNQETQYF
TGTGCCAGCAGCGTAGTTGGAAACCAAGAGACCCAGTACTTC
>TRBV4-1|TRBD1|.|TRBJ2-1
CASSQDPTGGPYNEQFF
TGCGCCAGCAGCCAAGACCCCACAGGGGGCCCCTACAATGAGCAGTTCTTC
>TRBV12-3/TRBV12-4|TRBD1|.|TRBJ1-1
CASRQEQGKAIEAFF
TGTGCCAGCAGGCAGGAACAGGGGAAGGCGATTGAAGCTTTCTTT
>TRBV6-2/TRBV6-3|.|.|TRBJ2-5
CASSLTVAAQYF
TGTGCCAGCAGTTTAACCGTGGCTGCCCAGTACTTC
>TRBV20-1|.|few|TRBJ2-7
CSARGQGGIFEQYF
TGCAGTGCTAGGGGCCAGGGGGGGATCTTCGAGCAGTACTTC
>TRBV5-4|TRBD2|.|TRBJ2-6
CASSLLGGGSGANVLTF
TGTGCCAGCAGCTTGTTGGGGGGGGGCTCTGGGGCCAACGTCCTGACTTTC
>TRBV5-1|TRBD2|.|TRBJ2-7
CASSLGIGGASYEQYF
TGCGCCAGCAGCTTGGGTATCGGGGGGGCCTCCTACGAGCAGTACTTC
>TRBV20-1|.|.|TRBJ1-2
CSASIGRITF
TGCAGTGCTAGTATAGGACGAATCACCTTC
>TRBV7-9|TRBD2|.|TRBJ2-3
CASSLQRGDTQYF
TGTGCCAGCAGCTTACAGCGGGGGGATACGCAGTATTTT
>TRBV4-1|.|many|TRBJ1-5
CASSQRHVSNQPQHF
TGCGCCAGCAGCCAGAGACACGTTAGCAATCAGCCCCAGCATTTT
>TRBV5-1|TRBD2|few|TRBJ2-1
CASTPTSGGLSEQFF
TGCGCCAGCACCCCGACTAGCGGGGGCCTTAGTGAGCAGTTCTTC
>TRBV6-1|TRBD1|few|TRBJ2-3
CASRDRGKDTQYF
TGTGCCAGCCGGGACAGGGGGAAAGATACGCAGTATTTT
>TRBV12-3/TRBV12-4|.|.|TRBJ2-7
CASSSPAKGAYEQYF
TGTGCCAGCAGTTCCCCCGCCAAAGGGGCCTACGAGCAGTACTTC
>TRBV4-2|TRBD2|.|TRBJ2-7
CASSQAAGGYEQYF
TGTGCCAGCAGCCAAGCGGCGGGAGGCTACGAGCAGTACTTC
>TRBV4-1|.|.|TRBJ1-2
CASSQQGRANNYGYTF
TGCGCCAGCAGCCAACAGGGCAGGGCGAATAACTATGGCTACACCTTC
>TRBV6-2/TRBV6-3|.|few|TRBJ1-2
CASSHDGDGYTF
TGTGCCAGCAGTCACGATGGGGATGGCTACACCTTC
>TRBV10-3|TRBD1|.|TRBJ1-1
CAIKGTGDTEAFF
TGTGCCATCAAAGGGACAGGGGACACTGAAGCTTTCTTT
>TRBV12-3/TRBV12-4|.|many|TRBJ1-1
CASSLGGANEAFF
TGTGCCAGCAGTTTAGGAGGGGCCAATGAAGCTTTCTTT
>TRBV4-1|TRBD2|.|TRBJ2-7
CASSRSGGSSYEQYF
TGCGCCAGCAGCCGGTCAGGCGGGAGCTCCTACGAGCAGTACTTC
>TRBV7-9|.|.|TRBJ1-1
CASSYHLGGANTEAFF
TGTGCCAGCAGTTATCACCTCGGCGGGGCGAACACTGAAGCTTTCTTT
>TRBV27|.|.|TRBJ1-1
CASSLGVGVTEAFF
TGTGCCAGCAGCCTCGGGGTTGGGGTGACTGAAGCTTTCTTT
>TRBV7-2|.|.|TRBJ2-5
CASSPSWSQETQYF
TGTGCCAGCAGCCCTAGTTGGAGCCAAGAGACCCAGTACTTC
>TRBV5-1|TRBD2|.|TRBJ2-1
CASSFGLAGAYEQFF
TGCGCCAGCAGCTTTGGACTAGCGGGGGCCTATGAGCAGTTCTTC
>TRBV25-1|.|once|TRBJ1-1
CASSEYTHSEAFF
TGTGCCAGCAGTGAATATACCCACTCTGAAGCTTTCTTT
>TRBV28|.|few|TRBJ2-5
CASDRQEETQYF
TGTGCCAGTGACCGACAGGAAGAGACCCAGTACTTC
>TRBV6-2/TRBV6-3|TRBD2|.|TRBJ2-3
CASRATSGGADTQYF
TGTGCCAGCAGAGCAACTAGCGGGGGTGCAGATACGCAGTATTTT